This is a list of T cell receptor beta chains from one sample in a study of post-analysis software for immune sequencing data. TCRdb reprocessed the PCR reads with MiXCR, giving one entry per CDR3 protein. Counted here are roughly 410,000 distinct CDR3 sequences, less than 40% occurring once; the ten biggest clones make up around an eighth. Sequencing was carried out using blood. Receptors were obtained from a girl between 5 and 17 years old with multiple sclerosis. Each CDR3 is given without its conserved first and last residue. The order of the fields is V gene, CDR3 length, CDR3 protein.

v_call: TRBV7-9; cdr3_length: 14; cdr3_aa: ASSLARGITGNTIY
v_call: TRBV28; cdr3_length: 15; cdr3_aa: ASSLYAGGPAKNIQY
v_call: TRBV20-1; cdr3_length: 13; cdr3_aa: SARRGGQGKETQY
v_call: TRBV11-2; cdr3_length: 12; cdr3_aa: ASSPQSQTYEQY
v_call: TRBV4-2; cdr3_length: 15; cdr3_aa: ASSQGGTAEGEDTQY
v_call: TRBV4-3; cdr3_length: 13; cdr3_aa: ASSQSRGSNYGYT
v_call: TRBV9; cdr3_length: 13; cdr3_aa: ASSVVSSGGYEQF
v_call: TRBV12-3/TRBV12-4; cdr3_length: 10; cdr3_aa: ASSFSNEKLF
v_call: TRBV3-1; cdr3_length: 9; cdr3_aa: ASSQESGYT
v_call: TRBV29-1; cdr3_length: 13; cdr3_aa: SVEPLRQGGNEQF
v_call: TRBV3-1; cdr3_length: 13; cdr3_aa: ASSPFRTGAETQY
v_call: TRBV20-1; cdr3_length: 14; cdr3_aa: SASHGGVRGNQPQH
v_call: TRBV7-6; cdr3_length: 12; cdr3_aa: AILPRGSRETQY
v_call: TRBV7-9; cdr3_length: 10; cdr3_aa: ASSLVGVGYT
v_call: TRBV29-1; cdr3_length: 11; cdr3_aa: SVGFRVGETQY
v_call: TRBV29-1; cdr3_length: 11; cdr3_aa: SVIPGISYEQY
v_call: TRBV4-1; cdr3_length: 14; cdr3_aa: ASSQAGQGAGQPQH
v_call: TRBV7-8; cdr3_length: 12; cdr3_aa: ASSFDRHINEQF
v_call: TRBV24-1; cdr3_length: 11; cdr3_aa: ATSDSGGYGYT
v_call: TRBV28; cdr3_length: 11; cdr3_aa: ASEGGDSYEQY
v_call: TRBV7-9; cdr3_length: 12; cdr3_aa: ASSPPQQNYGYT
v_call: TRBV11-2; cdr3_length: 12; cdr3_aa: ASSLGRGRRGYT
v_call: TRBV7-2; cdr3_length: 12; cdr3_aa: ASSSGQGTYTQY
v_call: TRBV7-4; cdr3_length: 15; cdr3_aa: ASSLAPWGGMNTEAF
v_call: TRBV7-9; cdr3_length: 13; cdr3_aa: ASSPTETPYVEQF
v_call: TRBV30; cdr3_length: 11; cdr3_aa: ACFPQGAYGYT
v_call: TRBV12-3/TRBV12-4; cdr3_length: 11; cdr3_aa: ASSSDSDQPQH
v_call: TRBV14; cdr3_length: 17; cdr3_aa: ASSQIRGSGRQGLYEQY
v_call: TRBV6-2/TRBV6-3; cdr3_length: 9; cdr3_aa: AASDRGIQY
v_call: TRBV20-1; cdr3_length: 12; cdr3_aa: SAPSTSGGYEQY
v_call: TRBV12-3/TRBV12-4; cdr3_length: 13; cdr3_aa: ASSTRDRGQETQY
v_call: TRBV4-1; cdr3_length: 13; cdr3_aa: ASSQVGTRNTEAF
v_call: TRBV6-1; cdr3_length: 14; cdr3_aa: ASSEDRVLVNTEAF
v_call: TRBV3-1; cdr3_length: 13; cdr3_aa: ASSQEQDFTDTQY
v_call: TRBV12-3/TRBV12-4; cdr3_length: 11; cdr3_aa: ASSYGTNYEQY
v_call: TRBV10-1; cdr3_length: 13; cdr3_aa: ASSDHGTSTDTQY
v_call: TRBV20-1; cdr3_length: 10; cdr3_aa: SASSLANEQF
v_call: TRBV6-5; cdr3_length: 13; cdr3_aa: ASSYYAGGTDTQY
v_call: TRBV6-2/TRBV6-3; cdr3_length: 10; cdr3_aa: ATSGGGYEQY
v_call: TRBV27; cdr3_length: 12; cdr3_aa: ASSDQGGSYEQY
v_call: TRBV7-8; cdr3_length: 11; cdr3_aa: ASSLEGREKLF
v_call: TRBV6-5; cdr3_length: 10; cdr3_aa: ASRGDVGGYT
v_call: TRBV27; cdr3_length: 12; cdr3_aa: ASSPQVQANEQF
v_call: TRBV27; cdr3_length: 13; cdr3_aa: ASSARTVLGDTQY
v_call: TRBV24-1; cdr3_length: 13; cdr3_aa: ATSDRKDTTYKQY
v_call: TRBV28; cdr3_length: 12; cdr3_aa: ASSLHRSTDTQY
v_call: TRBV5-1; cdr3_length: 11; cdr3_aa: ASSPSSYNEQF